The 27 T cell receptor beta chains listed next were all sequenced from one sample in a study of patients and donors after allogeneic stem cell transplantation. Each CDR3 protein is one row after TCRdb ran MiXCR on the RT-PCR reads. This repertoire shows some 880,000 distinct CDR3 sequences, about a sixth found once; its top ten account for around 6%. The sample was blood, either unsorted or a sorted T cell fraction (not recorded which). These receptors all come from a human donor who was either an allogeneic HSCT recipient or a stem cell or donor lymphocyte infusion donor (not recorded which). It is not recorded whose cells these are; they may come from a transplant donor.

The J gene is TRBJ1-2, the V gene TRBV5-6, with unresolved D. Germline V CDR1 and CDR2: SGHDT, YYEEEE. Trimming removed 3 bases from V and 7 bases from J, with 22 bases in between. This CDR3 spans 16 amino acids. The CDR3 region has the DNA TGTGCCAGCAGCTCCCTAGGGCCACCGCTACCCGGTGGCTACACCTTC. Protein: CASSSLGPPLPGGYTF.

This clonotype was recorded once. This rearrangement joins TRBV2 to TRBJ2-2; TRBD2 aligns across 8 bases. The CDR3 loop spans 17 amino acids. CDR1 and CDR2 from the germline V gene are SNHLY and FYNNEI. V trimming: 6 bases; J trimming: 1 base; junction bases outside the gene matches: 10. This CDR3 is CASRRGSGVKNTGELFF. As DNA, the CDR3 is TGTGCCAGCAGGCGGGGTAGCGGGGTTAAGAACACCGGGGAGCTGTTTTTT.

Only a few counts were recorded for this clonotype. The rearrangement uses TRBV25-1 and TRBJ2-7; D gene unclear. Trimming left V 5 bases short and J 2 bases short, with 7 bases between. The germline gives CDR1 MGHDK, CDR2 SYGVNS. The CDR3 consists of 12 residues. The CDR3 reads CASSRTAYEQYF. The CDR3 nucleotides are TGTGCCAGCAGTCGGACGGCCTACGAGCAGTACTTC.

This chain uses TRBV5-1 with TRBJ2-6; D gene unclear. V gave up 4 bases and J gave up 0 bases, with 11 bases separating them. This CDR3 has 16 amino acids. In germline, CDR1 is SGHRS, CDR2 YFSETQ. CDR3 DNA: TGCGCCAGCAGCCCTTACGGCGCCTCTGGGGCCAACGTCCTGACTTTC. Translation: CASSPYGASGANVLTF.

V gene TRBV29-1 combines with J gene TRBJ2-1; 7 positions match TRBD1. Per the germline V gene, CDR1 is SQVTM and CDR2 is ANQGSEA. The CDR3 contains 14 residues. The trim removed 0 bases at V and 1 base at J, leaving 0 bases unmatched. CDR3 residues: CSVEDRGSYNEQFF. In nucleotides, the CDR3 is TGCAGCGTTGAAGACAGGGGGTCCTACAATGAGCAGTTCTTC.

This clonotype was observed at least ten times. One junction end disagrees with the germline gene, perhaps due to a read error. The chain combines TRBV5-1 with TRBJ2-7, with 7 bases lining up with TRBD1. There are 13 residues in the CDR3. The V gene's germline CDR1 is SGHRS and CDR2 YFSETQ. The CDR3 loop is CASSLGQNYEQYF. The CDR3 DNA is TGTGCCAGCAGTTTGGGACAGAACTACGAGCAGTACTTC.

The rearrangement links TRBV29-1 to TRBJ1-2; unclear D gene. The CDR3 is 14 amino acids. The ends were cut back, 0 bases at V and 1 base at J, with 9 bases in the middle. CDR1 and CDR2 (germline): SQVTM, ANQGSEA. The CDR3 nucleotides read TGCAGCGTTGAAGACGATAGATTTAACTATGGCTACACCTTC. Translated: CSVEDDRFNYGYTF.

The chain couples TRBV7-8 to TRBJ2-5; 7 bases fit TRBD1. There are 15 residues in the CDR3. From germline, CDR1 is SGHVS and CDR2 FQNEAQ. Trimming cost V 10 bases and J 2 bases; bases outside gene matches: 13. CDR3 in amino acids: CATYPHRGQQETQYF. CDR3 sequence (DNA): TGTGCCACCTACCCCCACAGGGGTCAGCAAGAGACCCAGTACTTC.

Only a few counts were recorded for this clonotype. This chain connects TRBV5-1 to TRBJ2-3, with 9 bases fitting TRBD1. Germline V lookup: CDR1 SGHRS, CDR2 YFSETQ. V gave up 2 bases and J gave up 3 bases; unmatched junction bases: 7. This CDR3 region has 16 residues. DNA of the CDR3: TGCGCCAGCAGCTTATCCGGGACAGGGACGACAGATACGCAGTATTTT. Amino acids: CASSLSGTGTTDTQYF.

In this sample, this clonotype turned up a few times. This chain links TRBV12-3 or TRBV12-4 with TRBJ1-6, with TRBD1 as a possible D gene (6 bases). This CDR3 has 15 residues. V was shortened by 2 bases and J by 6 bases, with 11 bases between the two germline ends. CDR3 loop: CASSLIGGPNSPLHF. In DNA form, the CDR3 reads TGTGCCAGCAGTTTAATCGGGGGGCCTAATTCACCCCTCCACTTT.

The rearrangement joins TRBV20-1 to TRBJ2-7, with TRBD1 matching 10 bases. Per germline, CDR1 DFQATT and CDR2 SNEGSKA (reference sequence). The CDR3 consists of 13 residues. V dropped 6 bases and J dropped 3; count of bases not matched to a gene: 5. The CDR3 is CSAARDRGYEQYF. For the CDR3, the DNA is TGCAGTGCGGCCCGGGACAGGGGCTACGAGCAGTACTTC.

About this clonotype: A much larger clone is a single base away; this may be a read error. CDR3 protein: CASSPGQGNDTQYF. The DNA for the CDR3 is TGTGCCAGCAGTCCGGGACAGGGGAATGATACGCAGTATTTT. V and J are TRBV12-3 or TRBV12-4 and TRBJ2-3, with TRBD1 matching over 10 bases. This CDR3 has 14 residues. The junction had 5 bases not matched to a gene; V was cut back by 5 bases and J by 6 bases.

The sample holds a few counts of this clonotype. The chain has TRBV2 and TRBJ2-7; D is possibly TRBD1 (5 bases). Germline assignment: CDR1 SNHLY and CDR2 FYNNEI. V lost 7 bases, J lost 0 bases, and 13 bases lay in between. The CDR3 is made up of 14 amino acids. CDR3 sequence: CASNHRRTSYEQYF. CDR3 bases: TGTGCCAGCAATCACAGGCGGACCTCCTACGAGCAGTACTTC.

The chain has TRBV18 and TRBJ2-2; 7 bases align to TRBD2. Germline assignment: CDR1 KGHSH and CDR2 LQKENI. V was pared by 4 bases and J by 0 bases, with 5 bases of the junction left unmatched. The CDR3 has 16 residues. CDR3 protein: CASSLPGLTNTGELFF. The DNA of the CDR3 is TGTGCCAGCTCACTACCGGGACTAACGAACACCGGGGAGCTGTTTTTT.

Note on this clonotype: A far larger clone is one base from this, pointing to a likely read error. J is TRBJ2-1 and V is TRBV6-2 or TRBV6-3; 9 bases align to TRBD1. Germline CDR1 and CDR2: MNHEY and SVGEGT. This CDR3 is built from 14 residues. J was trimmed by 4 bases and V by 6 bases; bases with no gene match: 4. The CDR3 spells CASRPGQGYNEQFF. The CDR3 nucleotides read TGTGCCAGCAGACCGGGACAGGGTTACAATGAGCAGTTCTTC.

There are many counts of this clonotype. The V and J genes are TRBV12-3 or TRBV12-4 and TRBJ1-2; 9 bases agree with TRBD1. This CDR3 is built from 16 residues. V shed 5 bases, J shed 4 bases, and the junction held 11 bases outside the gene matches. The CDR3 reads CASSDRDRVIFYGYTF. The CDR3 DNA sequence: TGTGCCAGCAGTGACCGGGACAGGGTAATCTTCTATGGCTACACCTTC.

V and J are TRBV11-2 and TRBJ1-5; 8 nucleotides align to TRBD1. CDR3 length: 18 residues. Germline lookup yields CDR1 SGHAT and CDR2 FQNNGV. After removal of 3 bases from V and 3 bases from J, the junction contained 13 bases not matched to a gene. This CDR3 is CASSFRRGGTGSNQPQHF. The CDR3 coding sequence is TGTGCCAGCAGCTTCCGGAGGGGCGGGACAGGCTCCAATCAGCCCCAGCATTTT.

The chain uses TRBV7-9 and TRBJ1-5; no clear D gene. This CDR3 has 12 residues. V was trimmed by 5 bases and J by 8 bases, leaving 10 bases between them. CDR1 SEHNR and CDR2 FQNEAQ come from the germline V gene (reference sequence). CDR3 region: CASSPIIEPQHF. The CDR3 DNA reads TGTGCCAGCAGCCCGATCATCGAGCCCCAGCATTTT.

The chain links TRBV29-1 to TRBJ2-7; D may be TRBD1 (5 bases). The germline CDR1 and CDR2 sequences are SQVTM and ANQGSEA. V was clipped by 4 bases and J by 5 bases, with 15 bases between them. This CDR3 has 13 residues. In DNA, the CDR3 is TGCAGCGTTGTGCCGCGACAGACCCACGAGCAGTACTTC. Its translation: CSVVPRQTHEQYF.

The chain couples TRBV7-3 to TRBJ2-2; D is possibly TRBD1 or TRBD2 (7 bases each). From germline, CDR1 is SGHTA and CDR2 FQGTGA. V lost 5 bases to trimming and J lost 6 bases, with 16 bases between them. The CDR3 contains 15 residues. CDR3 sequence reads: CASSHTRGGAGELFF. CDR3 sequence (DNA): TGTGCCAGCAGCCACACCAGGGGGGGAGCCGGGGAGCTGTTTTTT.

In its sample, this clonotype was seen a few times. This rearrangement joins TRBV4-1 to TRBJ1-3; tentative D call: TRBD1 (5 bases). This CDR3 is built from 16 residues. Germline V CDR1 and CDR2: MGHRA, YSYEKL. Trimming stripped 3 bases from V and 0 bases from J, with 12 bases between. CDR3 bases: TGCGCCAGCAGCCAGACTACCAGGGTCTCTGGAAACACCATATATTTT. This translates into CASSQTTRVSGNTIYF.

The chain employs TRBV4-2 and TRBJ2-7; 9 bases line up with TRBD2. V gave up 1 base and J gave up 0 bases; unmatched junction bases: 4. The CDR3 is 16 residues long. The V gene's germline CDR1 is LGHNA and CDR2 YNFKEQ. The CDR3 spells CASSQGGGRASYEQYF. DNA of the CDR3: TGTGCCAGCAGCCAAGGAGGCGGGAGGGCCTCCTACGAGCAGTACTTC.

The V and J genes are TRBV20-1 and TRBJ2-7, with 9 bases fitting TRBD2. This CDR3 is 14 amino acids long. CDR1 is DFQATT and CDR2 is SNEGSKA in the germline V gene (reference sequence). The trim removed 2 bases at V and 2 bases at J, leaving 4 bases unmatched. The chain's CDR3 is CSARRGGDPYEQYF. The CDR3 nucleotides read TGCAGTGCTAGACGCGGGGGGGACCCCTACGAGCAGTACTTC.

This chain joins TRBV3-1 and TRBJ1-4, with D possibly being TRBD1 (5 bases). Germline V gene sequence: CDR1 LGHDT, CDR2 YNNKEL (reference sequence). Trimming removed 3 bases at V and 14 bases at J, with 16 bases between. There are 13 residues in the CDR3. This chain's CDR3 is CASSHPGGGDLFF. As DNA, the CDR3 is TGTGCCAGCAGCCACCCAGGTGGGGGGGACCTGTTTTTT.

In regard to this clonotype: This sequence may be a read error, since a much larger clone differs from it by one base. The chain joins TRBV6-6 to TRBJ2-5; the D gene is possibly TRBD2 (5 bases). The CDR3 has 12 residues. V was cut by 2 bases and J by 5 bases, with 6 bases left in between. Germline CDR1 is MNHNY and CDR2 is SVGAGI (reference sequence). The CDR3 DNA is TGTGCCAGCAGTTACCGGAGGGAGACCCAGTACTTC. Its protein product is CASSYRRETQYF.

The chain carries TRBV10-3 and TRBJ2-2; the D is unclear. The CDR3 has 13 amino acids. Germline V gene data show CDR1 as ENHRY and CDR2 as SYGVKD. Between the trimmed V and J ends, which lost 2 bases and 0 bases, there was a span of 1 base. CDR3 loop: CAISEPNTGELFF. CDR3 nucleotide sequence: TGTGCCATCAGTGAGCCGAACACCGGGGAGCTGTTTTTT.

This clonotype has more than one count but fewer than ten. The CDR3 sequence: CASSQNPGLANYNEQFF. The DNA for the CDR3 is TGTGCCAGCAGCCAGAACCCGGGACTAGCGAACTACAATGAGCAGTTCTTC. The rearrangement joins TRBV11-3 to TRBJ2-1, with 10 bases identical to TRBD2. The CDR3 is made up of 17 amino acids. Germline values: CDR1 SGHNT, CDR2 YENEEA. J was trimmed by 3 bases and V by 5 bases; bases with no gene match: 10.